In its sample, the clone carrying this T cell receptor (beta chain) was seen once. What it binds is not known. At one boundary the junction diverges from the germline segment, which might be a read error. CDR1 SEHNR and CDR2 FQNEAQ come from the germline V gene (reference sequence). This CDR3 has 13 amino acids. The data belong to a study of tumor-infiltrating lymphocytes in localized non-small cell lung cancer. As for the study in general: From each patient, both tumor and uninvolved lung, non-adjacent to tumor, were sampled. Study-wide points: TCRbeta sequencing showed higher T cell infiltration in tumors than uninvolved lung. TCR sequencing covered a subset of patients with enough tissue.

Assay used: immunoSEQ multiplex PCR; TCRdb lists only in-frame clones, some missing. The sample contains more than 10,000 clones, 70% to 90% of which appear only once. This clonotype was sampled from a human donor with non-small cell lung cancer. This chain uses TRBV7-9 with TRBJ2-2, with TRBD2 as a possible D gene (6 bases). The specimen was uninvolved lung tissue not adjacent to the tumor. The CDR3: CASSPGGELGAVF. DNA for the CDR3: TGTGCCAGCAGCCCAGGAGGGGAGCTGGGAGCTGTTTTT.